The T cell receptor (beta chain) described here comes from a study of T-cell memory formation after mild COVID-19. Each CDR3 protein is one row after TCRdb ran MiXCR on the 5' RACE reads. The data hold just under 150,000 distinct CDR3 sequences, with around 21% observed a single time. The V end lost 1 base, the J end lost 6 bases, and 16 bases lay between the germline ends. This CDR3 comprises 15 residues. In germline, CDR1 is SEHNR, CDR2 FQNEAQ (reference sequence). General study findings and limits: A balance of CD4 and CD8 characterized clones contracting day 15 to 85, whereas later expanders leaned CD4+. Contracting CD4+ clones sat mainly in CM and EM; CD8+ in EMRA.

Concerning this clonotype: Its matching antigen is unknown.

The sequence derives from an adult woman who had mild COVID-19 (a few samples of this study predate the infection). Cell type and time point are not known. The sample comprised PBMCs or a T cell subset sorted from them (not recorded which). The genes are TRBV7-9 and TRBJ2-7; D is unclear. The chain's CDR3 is CASSLDWHSLGEQYF. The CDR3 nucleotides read TGTGCCAGCAGCTTAGATTGGCACAGTCTCGGCGAGCAGTACTTC.